This T cell receptor beta chain was documented in a study of Ad26.COV2.S vaccination and SARS-CoV-2 variants. Whole-study findings and limits: Analytic work on TCR breadth and depth might have understated the full extent of total T cell responses.

A single count supports this clone. The target antigen is unknown. Method: immunoSEQ multiplex PCR; TCRdb's copy keeps in-frame clones and lacks some. The sample shows some 190,000 clones, 70% to 90% of them seen only once. Unmatched junction bases numbered 4, after V lost 8 bases and J lost 4 bases. Per the germline V gene, CDR1 is SNHLY and CDR2 is FYNNEI. This CDR3 spans 13 amino acids. The chain uses TRBV2 and TRBJ1-1; TRBD1 matches 10 bases. The sequenced sample was peripheral blood, obtained after recovery from COVID-19. The sequence derives from a human donor who had recovered from COVID-19. The CDR3 sequence is CASGRTGGTEAFF. CDR3 DNA: TGTGCCAGCGGCCGGACAGGGGGCACTGAAGCTTTCTTT.